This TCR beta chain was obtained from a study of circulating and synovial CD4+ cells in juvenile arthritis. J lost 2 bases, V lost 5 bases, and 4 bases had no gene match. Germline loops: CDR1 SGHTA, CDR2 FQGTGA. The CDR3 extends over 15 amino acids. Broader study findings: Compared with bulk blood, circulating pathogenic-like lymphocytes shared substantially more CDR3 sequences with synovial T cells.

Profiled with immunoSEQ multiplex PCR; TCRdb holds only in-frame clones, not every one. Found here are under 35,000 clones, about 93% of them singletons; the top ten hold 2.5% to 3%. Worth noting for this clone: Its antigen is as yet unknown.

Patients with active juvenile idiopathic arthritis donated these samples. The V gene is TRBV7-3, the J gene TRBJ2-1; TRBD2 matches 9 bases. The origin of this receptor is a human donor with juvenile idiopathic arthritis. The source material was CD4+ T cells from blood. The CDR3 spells CASSRTSGPYNEQFF. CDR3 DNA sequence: TGTGCCAGCAGCAGAACTAGCGGGCCCTACAATGAGCAGTTCTTC.